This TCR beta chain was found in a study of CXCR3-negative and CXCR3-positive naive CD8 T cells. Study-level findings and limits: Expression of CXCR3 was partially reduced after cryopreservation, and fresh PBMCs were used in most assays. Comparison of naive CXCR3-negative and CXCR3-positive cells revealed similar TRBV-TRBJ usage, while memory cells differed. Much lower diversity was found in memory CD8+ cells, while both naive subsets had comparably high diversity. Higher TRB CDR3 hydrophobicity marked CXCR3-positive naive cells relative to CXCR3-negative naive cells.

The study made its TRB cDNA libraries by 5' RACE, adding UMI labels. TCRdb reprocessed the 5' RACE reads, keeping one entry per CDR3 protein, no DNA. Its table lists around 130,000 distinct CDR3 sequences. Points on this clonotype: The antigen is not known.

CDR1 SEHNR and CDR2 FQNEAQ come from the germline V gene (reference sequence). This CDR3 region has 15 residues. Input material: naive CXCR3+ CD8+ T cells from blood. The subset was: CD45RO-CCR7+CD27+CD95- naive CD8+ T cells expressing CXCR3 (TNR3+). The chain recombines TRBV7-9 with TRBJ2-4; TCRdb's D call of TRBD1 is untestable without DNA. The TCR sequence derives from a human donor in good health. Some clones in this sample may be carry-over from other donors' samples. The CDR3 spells CASSGTGGAKNIQYF.